This T cell receptor (beta chain) was recorded in a study of CD8 T cells in ankylosing spondylitis. MiXCR, applied by TCRdb to the 5' RACE reads, yields one record per CDR3 protein. Of some 200,000 distinct CDR3 sequences detected, 18% appear once; the ten largest clones hold more than 3.5%. The CDR3 spans 13 residues. In germline, CDR1 is SQVTM, CDR2 ANQGSEA. J was trimmed by 9 bases and V by 7 bases; bases with no gene match: 12. The table lists this clonotype with many counts. The rearrangement links TRBV29-1 to TRBJ2-1, with 7 bases aligning to TRBD1. Material for sequencing was blood, either unsorted or a sorted T cell fraction (not recorded which). This clonotype originated in a male donor aged 10 to 30 with ankylosing spondylitis or in good health (not recorded which). The CDR3 nucleotides read TGCAGCGCCCCGGGACAGTCCAATATTGAGCAGTTCTTC. Its translation: CSAPGQSNIEQFF.